The 17 T cell receptor beta chains listed next were all sequenced from one sample in a study of long-term antiretroviral therapy in people with HIV. The assay used was immunoSEQ (version v3.0), run at survey level. Measured with immunoSEQ multiplex PCR; TCRdb has only the in-frame clones, and not every one. The table includes about 20,000 clones, 80% to 95% detected once. The sequencing here drew on unsorted PBMCs, taken 4.4 years after starting antiretroviral therapy. These receptors were obtained from a woman aged 45-60 years with HIV.

The chain is built from TRBV7-6 and TRBJ2-2; 8 nucleotides align to TRBD1. J gave up 6 bases and V 1 base, and 1 base lay outside the gene matches. The CDR3 consists of 14 residues. CDR1 SGHVS and CDR2 FNYEAQ come from the germline V gene. Here the CDR3 DNA reads TGTGCCAGCAGCTTAGGGACAGGGCCCGGGGAGCTGTTTTTT. Translated: CASSLGTGPGELFF.

The genes are TRBV9 and TRBJ1-1; D is unclear. The germline V and J ends were trimmed by 0 bases and 4 bases, with 7 bases remaining between them. CDR3 length: 13 amino acids. CDR1 is SGDLS, CDR2 YYNGEE, per germline. The CDR3 spells CASSVGTTTEAFF. The CDR3 DNA reads TGTGCCAGCAGCGTAGGTACGACCACTGAAGCTTTCTTT.

The genes are TRBV19 and TRBJ1-2; a weak D match, TRBD1 (5 bases). V was pared by 3 bases and J by 7 bases, with 15 bases between. The CDR3 has 14 amino acids. Germline loops: CDR1 LNHDA, CDR2 SQIVND (reference sequence). The CDR3 sequence is CASSISTGTSGYTF. DNA of the CDR3: TGTGCCAGTAGTATTTCAACCGGGACGTCTGGCTACACCTTC. Using reference TRBV19 and TRBJ1-2 for the parts outside the CDR3, the full variable domain is DGGITQSPKYLFRKEGQNVTLSCEQNLNHDAMYWYRQDPGQGLRLIYYSQIVNDFQKGDIAEGYSVSREKKESFPLTVTSAQKNPTAFYLCASSISTGTSGYTFGSGTRLTVV.

The chain is built from TRBV19 and TRBJ1-2; D remains unclear. Germline V gene data show CDR1 as LNHDA and CDR2 as SQIVND (reference sequence). V was shortened by 3 bases and J by 6 bases, with 14 bases between the two germline ends. The CDR3 has 14 residues. In DNA form, the CDR3 reads TGTGCCAGTAGTATGGGCGGGCAGAGAGATGGCTACACCTTC. The encoded protein is CASSMGGQRDGYTF.

The gene calls are TRBV6-5 and TRBJ1-1, with 8 bases fitting TRBD1. The V gene end was trimmed by 5 bases and the J gene end by 5 bases; junction bases not matched to a gene: 7. Germline V gene lookup returns CDR1 MNHEY and CDR2 SVGAGI. The CDR3 consists of 14 residues. The CDR3 sequence is CASSLRGLGTEAFF. Written as DNA, the CDR3 is TGTGCCAGCAGTCTCAGGGGGCTAGGAACTGAAGCTTTCTTT.

The chain has TRBV6-5 and TRBJ2-2, with a possible D match to TRBD2 (5 bases). Trimming took off 6 bases at V and 0 bases at J, with 11 bases between the two ends. Germline assignment: CDR1 MNHEY and CDR2 SVGAGI. The length of the CDR3 is 15 residues. CDR3 protein: CASRRAVSNTGELFF. The CDR3 nucleotides are TGTGCCAGCAGGAGAGCGGTTTCGAACACCGGGGAGCTGTTTTTT.

This chain connects TRBV4-1 to TRBJ2-3; no reliable D call. V was clipped by 4 bases and J by 1 base, with 9 bases between them. The CDR3 covers 14 residues. The germline V gene has CDR1 MGHRA and CDR2 YSYEKL. CDR3 sequence: CASSRQTRTDTQYF. CDR3 in DNA: TGCGCCAGCAGCCGACAAACACGCACAGATACGCAGTATTTT.

J is TRBJ2-1 and V is TRBV27; TRBD2 agrees at 8 bases. There are 14 residues in the CDR3. The J segment lost 2 bases and the V segment lost 8 bases, leaving 5 bases of the junction unmatched. From germline, CDR1 is MNHEY and CDR2 SMNVEV (reference sequence). Here the CDR3 reads CASSGGAAYNEQFF. The CDR3 DNA reads as TGTGCCAGCTCCGGGGGGGCCGCCTACAATGAGCAGTTCTTC.

The chain recombines TRBV19 with TRBJ2-5, with TRBD1 matching over 7 bases. The CDR3 is 14 residues long. The J segment lost 5 bases and the V segment lost 7 bases, leaving 10 bases of the junction unmatched. In germline, CDR1 is LNHDA, CDR2 SQIVND (reference sequence). The CDR3 here is CASTRAGGTETQYF. CDR3 coding DNA: TGTGCCAGTACTAGGGCAGGGGGAACGGAGACCCAGTACTTC. The full variable domain, in which reference TRBV19 and TRBJ2-5 provide the parts outside the CDR3, is DGGITQSPKYLFRKEGQNVTLSCEQNLNHDAMYWYRQDPGQGLRLIYYSQIVNDFQKGDIAEGYSVSREKKESFPLTVTSAQKNPTAFYLCASTRAGGTETQYFGPGTRLLVL.

The rearrangement joins TRBV7-9 to TRBJ2-3; TRBD1 matches 9 bases. The V segment lost 5 bases and the J segment 1 base; nucleotides outside the gene matches: 4. This CDR3 has 15 residues. Germline V gives CDR1 SEHNR, CDR2 FQNEAQ (reference sequence). Here the CDR3 DNA reads TGTGCCAGCAGCATCACAGGGGGCGGCACAGATACGCAGTATTTT. This sequence encodes CASSITGGGTDTQYF.

In regard to this clone: Mismatch with germline at one junction end may stem from a read error. The chain uses TRBV6-1 and TRBJ2-7; D is undetermined. The germline gives CDR1 MNHNS, CDR2 SASEGT. CDR3 size: 11 residues. CDR3 sequence: CASSEAVWQAF. The DNA for the CDR3 is TGTGCCAGCAGTGAAGCGGTGTGGCAGGCCTTC.

V usage is TRBV5-5 and J usage is TRBJ1-2; D gene unclear. CDR3 length: 16 amino acids. V was cut by 0 bases and J by 1 base, with 13 bases left in between. Germline values: CDR1 SGHKS, CDR2 YYEKEE (reference sequence). DNA of the CDR3: TGTGCCAGCAGCTTGGTGATAGGGAGACTTAACTATGGCTACACCTTC. It translates to CASSLVIGRLNYGYTF.

V and J are TRBV12-5 and TRBJ1-2; a weak D match, TRBD1 (6 bases). Looked up from germline, CDR1 is LGHNT and CDR2 is FRNRAP. This CDR3 is 13 amino acids long. Between the trimmed V and J ends, which lost 6 bases and 5 bases, there was a span of 13 bases. CDR3 region: CASGRGAGYGYTF. CDR3 sequence (DNA): TGTGCTAGTGGAAGGGGGGCGGGTTATGGCTACACCTTC.

The J gene is TRBJ2-6, the V gene TRBV5-1; D not certain. CDR1 SGHRS and CDR2 YFSETQ come from the germline V gene. The CDR3 length is 14 residues. Trimming took 4 bases from V and 0 from J, leaving 5 bases between them. The DNA of the CDR3 is TGCGCCAGCAGCGCAGACTCTGGGGCCAACGTCCTGACTTTC. This gives the protein CASSADSGANVLTF.

V gene TRBV6-5 combines with J gene TRBJ1-2, with D possibly TRBD1 on 5 matching bases. Germline loops: CDR1 MNHEY, CDR2 SVGAGI. The V and J ends lost 4 bases and 8 bases respectively, with 17 bases between them. The CDR3 sequence is 14 residues long. The CDR3 DNA sequence: TGTGCCAGCAGTTGGATGGGACCCCTGGGGGGCTACACCTTC. Amino acids: CASSWMGPLGGYTF.

The V call is TRBV4-2, the J call TRBJ1-2, with 9 bases fitting TRBD1. CDR3 size: 15 residues. The V and J ends lost 0 bases and 4 bases, in that order; junction bases with no gene match: 3. CDR1 is LGHNA and CDR2 is YNFKEQ in the germline V gene. In nucleotides, the CDR3 is TGTGCCAGCAGCCAAGAGGACAGGGGCACCTATGGCTACACCTTC. Translated: CASSQEDRGTYGYTF.

This rearrangement joins TRBV6-1 to TRBJ2-1; 8 bases match TRBD2. V lost 3 bases, J lost 6 bases, and 4 bases stayed unmatched. Germline V CDR1 and CDR2: MNHNS, SASEGT. This CDR3 spans 14 amino acids. The CDR3 reads CASSEGLGGNEQFF. CDR3 DNA sequence: TGTGCCAGCAGTGAGGGACTAGGAGGCAATGAGCAGTTCTTC.